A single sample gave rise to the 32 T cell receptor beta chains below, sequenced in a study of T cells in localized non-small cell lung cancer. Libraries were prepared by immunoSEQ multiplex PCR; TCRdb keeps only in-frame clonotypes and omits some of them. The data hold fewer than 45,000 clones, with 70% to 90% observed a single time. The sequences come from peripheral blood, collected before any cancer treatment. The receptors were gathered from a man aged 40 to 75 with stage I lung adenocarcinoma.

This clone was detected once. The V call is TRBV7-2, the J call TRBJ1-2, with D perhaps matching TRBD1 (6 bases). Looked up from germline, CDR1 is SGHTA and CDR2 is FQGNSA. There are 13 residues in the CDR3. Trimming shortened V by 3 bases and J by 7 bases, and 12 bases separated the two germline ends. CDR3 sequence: CASSFGQLFGYTF. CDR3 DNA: TGTGCCAGCAGCTTCGGACAGCTTTTTGGCTACACCTTC.

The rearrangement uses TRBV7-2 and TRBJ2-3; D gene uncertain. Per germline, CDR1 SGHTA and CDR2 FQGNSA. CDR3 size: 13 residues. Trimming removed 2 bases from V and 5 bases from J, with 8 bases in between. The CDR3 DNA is TGTGCCAGCAGCTTAATAGGGAAAGATACGCAGTATTTT. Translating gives CASSLIGKDTQYF.

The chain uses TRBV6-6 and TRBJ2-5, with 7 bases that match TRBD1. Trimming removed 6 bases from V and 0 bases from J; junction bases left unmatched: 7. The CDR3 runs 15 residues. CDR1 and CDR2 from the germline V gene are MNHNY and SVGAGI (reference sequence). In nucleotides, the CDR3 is TGTGCCAGCAGCCCGGGACAGAGCTACCAAGAGACCCAGTACTTC. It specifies CASSPGQSYQETQYF.

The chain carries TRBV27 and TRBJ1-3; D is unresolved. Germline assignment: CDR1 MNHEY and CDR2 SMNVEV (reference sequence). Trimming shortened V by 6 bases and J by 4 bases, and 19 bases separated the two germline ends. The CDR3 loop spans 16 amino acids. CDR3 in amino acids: CASSPLGRGGGNTIYF. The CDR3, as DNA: TGTGCCAGCAGCCCCCTAGGGAGAGGTGGGGGAAACACCATATATTTT.

The CDR3 here is CASASGSYNEQFF. The CDR3 region has the DNA TGTGCCAGCGCTAGCGGGAGTTACAATGAGCAGTTCTTC. The rearrangement links TRBV11-3 to TRBJ2-1; 10 bases map to TRBD2. Per germline, CDR1 SGHNT and CDR2 YENEEA. This CDR3 contains 13 residues. With V trimmed by 8 bases and J by 4 bases, 2 bases remained unmatched.

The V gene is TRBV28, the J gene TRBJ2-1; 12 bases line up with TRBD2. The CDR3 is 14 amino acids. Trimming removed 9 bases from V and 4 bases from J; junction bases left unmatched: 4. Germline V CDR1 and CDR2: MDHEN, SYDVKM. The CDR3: CASTSGGLYNEQFF. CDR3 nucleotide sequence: TGTGCCAGTACTAGCGGGGGGCTATACAATGAGCAGTTCTTC.

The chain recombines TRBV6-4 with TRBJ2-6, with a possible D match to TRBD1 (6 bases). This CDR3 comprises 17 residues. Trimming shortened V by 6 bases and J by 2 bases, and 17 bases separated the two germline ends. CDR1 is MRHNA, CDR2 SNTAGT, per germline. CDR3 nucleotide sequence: TGTGCCAGCAGCCCCACAGGGTTATTTGCTGGGGCCAACGTCCTGACTTTC. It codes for CASSPTGLFAGANVLTF.

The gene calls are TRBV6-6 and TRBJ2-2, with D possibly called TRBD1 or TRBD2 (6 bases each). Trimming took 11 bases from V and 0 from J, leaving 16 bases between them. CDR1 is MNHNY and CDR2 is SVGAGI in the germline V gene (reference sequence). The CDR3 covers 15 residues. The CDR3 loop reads CASNGGRSNTGELFF. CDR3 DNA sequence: TGTGCCTCAAACGGGGGCCGCTCGAACACCGGGGAGCTGTTTTTT.

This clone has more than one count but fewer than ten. DNA of the CDR3: TGTGCCAGCAGTGAGCAGGGAGTGGGTGGAAACACCATATATTTT. Its translation is CASSEQGVGGNTIYF. V usage is TRBV6-1 and J usage is TRBJ1-3, with D perhaps TRBD1 (5 bases). CDR3 size: 15 residues. V was cut by 3 bases and J by 3 bases, with 12 bases left in between. Germline lookup yields CDR1 MNHNS and CDR2 SASEGT.

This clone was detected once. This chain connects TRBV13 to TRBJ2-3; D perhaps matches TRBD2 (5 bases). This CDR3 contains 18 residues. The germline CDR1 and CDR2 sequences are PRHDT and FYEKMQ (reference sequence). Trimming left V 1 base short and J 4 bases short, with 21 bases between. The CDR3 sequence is CASSLARFGVRGPDTQYF. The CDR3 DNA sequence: TGTGCCAGCAGCTTAGCCCGCTTCGGGGTTAGAGGCCCAGATACGCAGTATTTT.

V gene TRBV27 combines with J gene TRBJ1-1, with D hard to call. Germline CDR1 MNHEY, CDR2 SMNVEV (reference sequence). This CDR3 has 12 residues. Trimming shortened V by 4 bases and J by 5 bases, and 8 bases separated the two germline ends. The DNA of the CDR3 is TGTGCCAGCAGTTCTCGGGGTACTGAAGCTTTCTTT. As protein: CASSSRGTEAFF.

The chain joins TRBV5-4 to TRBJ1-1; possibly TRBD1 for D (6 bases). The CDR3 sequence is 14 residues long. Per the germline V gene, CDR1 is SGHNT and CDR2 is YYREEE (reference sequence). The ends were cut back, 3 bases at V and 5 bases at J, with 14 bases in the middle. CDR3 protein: CASSWEGEKTEAFF. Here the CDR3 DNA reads TGTGCCAGCAGCTGGGAGGGGGAAAAGACTGAAGCTTTCTTT.

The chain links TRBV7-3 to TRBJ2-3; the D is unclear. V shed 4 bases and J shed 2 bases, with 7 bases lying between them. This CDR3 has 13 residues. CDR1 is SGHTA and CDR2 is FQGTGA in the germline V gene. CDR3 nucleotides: TGTGCCAGCAGCTCACAGATCACAGATACGCAGTATTTT. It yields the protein CASSSQITDTQYF.

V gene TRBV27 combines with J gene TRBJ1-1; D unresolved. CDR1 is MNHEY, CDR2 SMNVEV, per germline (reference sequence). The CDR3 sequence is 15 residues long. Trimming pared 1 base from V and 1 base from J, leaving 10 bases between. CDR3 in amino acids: CASSLWSPGNTEAFF. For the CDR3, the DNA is TGTGCCAGCAGTTTATGGAGTCCGGGGAACACTGAAGCTTTCTTT.

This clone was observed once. CDR3 amino acids: CSASSNTEAFF. CDR3 nucleotides: TGCAGTGCTAGCTCGAACACTGAAGCTTTCTTT. V usage is TRBV20-1 and J usage is TRBJ1-1; no clear D. Trimming left V 3 bases short and J 1 base short, with 3 bases between. The germline gives CDR1 DFQATT, CDR2 SNEGSKA (reference sequence). This CDR3 is 11 amino acids long.

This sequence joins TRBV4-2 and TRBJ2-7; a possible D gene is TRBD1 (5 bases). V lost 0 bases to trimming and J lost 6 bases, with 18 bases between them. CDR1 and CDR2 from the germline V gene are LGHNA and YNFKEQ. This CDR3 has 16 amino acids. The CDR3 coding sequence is TGTGCCAGCAGCCAAGATGACGAGAGACAGTGGCTCGAGCAGTACTTC. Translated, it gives CASSQDDERQWLEQYF.

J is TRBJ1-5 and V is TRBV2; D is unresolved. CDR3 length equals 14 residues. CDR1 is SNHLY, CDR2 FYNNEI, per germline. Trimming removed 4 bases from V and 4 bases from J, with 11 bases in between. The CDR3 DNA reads TGTGCCAGCAGTGTGCGACTTGGAAATCAGCCCCAGCATTTT. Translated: CASSVRLGNQPQHF.

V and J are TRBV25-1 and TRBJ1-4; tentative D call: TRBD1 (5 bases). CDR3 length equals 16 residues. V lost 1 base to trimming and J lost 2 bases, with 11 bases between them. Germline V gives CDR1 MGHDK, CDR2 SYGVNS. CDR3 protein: CASSESPGRTNEKLFF. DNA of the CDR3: TGTGCCAGCAGTGAATCGCCAGGGAGGACTAATGAAAAACTGTTTTTT.

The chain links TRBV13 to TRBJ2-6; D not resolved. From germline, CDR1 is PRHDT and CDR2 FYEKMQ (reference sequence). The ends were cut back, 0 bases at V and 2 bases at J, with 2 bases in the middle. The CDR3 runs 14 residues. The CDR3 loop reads CASSLGPGANVLTF. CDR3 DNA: TGTGCCAGCAGCTTAGGACCTGGGGCCAACGTCCTGACTTTC.

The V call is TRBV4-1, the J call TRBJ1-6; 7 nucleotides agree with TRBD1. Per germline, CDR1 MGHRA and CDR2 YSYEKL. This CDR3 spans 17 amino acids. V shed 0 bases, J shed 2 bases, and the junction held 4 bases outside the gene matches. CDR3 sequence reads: CASSQEAGTAYNSPLHF. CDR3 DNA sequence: TGCGCCAGCAGCCAAGAAGCCGGGACAGCCTATAATTCACCCCTCCACTTT.

CDR3 DNA sequence: TGCGCCAGCAGCCAACTTCGACTAGCGGCCCAGGCCGGGGAGCTGTTTTTT. Translation gives CASSQLRLAAQAGELFF. This sequence joins TRBV4-1 and TRBJ2-2; 9 nucleotides agree with TRBD2. V dropped 2 bases and J dropped 6; count of bases not matched to a gene: 10. The CDR3 contains 17 residues. Germline V gene sequence: CDR1 MGHRA, CDR2 YSYEKL.

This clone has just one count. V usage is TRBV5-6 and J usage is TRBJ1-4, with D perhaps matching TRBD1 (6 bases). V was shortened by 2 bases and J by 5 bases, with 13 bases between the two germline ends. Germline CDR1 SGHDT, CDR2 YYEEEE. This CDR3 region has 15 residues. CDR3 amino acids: CASSLWGALNEKLFF. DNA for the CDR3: TGTGCCAGCAGCTTATGGGGGGCTTTGAATGAAAAACTGTTTTTT.

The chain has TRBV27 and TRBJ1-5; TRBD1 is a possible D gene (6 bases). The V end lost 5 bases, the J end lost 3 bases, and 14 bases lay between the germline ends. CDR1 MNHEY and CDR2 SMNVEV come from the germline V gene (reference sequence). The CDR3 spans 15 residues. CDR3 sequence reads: CASSPPGTHNQPQHF. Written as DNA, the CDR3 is TGTGCCAGCAGTCCCCCCGGGACACACAATCAGCCCCAGCATTTT.

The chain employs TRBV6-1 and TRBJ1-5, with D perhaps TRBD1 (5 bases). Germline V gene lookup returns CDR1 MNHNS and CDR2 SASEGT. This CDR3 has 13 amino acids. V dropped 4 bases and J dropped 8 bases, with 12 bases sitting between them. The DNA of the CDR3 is TGTGCCAGCAGTGGGACCTGGGGGGAGCCCCAGCATTTT. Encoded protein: CASSGTWGEPQHF.

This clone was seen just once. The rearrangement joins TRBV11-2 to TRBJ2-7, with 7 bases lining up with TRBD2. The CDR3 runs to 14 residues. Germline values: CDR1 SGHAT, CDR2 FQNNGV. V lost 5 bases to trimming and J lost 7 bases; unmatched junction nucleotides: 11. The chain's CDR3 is CASSLPERGWEQYF. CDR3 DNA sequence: TGTGCCAGCAGCCTACCGGAGCGGGGTTGGGAGCAGTACTTC.

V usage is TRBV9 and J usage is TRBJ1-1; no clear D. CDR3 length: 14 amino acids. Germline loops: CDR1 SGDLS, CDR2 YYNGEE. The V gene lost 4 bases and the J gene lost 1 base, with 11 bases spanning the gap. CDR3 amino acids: CASSPGNPNTEAFF. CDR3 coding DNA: TGTGCCAGCAGCCCGGGGAACCCGAACACTGAAGCTTTCTTT.

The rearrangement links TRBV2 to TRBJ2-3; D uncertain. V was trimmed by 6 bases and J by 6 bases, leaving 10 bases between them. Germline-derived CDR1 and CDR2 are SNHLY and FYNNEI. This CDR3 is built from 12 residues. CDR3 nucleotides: TGTGCCAGCAGGGTCCAATCCGATACGCAGTATTTT. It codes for CASRVQSDTQYF.

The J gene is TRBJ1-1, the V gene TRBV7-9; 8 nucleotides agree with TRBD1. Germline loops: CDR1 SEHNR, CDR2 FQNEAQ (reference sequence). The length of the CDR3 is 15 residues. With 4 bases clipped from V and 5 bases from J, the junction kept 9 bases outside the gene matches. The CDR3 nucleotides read TGTGCCAGCAGCTCCCAGGGGGCCTTAGGAACTGAAGCTTTCTTT. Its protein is CASSSQGALGTEAFF.

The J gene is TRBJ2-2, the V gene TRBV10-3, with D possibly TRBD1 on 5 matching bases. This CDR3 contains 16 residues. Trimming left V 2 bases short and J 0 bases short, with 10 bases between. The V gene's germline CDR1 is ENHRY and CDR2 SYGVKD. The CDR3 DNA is TGTGCCATCAGTGAGACAGGAATCGCGAACACCGGGGAGCTGTTTTTT. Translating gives CAISETGIANTGELFF.

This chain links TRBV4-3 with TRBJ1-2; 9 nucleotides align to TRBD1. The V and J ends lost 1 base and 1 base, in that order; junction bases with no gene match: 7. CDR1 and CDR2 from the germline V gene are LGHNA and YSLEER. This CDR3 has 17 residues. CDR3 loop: CASSQGAGTGLNYGYTF. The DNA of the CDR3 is TGCGCCAGCAGCCAAGGCGCCGGGACAGGGCTTAACTATGGCTACACCTTC.

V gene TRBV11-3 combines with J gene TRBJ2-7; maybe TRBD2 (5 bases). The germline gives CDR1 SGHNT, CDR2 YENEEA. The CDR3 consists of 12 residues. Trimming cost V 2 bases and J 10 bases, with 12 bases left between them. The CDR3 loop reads CASSLTSGVQYF. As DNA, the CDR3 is TGTGCCAGCAGCTTAACCAGCGGAGTCCAGTACTTC.

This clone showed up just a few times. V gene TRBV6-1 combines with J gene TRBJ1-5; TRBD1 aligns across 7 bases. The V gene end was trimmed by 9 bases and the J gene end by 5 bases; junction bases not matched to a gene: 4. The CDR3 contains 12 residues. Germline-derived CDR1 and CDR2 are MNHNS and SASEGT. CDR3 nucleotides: TGTGCCAGTCAACAGGGGTATCAGCCCCAGCATTTT. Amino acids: CASQQGYQPQHF.